These 30 T cell receptor beta chains originate from one sample sequenced in a study of cytomegalovirus exposure and HLA in healthy donors. In the PCR, 60 Vbeta and 13 Jbeta primers were used. Sequencing used immunoSEQ multiplex PCR; TCRdb keeps in-frame clones, though not all of them. The sample has about 170,000 clones, and its top ten clones hold 1% to 1.5%. Material: PBMCs. These receptors originate from a woman in her fifties or sixties in good health and CMV-seronegative.

This chain joins TRBV27 and TRBJ2-4; D perhaps matches TRBD1 (6 bases). CDR1 MNHEY and CDR2 SMNVEV come from the germline V gene (reference sequence). The length of the CDR3 is 18 residues. Trimming cost V 0 bases and J 0 bases, with 15 bases left between them. The CDR3 nucleotides are TGTGCCAGCAGTTTATCCCCAGGGGCTGGCCTAGCCAAAAACATTCAGTACTTC. Translated: CASSLSPGAGLAKNIQYF.

This chain links TRBV7-9 with TRBJ1-1; D unresolved. The germline V gene has CDR1 SEHNR and CDR2 FQNEAQ (reference sequence). The CDR3 length is 12 residues. Trimming took off 3 bases at V and 5 bases at J, with 7 bases between the two ends. The DNA of the CDR3 is TGTGCCAGCAGCTTCGGAGAGACTGAAGCTTTCTTT. It codes for CASSFGETEAFF.

The chain recombines TRBV29-1 with TRBJ2-5, with a possible D match to TRBD2 (6 bases). Germline CDR1 is SQVTM and CDR2 is ANQGSEA. Between the trimmed V and J ends, which lost 3 bases and 4 bases, there was a span of 6 bases. CDR3 size: 11 residues. The CDR3 DNA reads TGCAGCGTTGAGGAGGGAGAGACCCAGTACTTC. This encodes CSVEEGETQYF.

The rearrangement joins TRBV6-5 to TRBJ1-1, with D uncertain. Deletions cut 6 bases from V and 0 bases from J, with 8 bases between. This CDR3 region has 13 residues. Germline V gene data show CDR1 as MNHEY and CDR2 as SVGAGI. This CDR3 reads CASRRILNTEAFF. CDR3 nucleotides: TGTGCCAGCAGGCGCATATTGAACACTGAAGCTTTCTTT.

The chain recombines TRBV14 with TRBJ2-2; no clear D gene. There are 14 residues in the CDR3. CDR1 is SGHDN and CDR2 is FVKESK in the germline V gene. Trimming removed 2 bases at V and 5 bases at J, with 9 bases between. The CDR3 DNA reads as TGTGCCAGCAGCCAACTAACGTCGACCGGGGAGCTGTTTTTT. Translation gives CASSQLTSTGELFF.

The chain carries TRBV13 and TRBJ1-6; TRBD1 agrees at 9 bases. The CDR3 has 18 residues. CDR1 and CDR2 (germline): PRHDT, FYEKMQ (reference sequence). Trimming took 5 bases from V and 7 from J; bases not matched to a gene: 15. The CDR3 here is CASSPWGDLGQGNSPLHF. The CDR3 region has the DNA TGTGCCAGCAGCCCCTGGGGGGATCTGGGACAGGGAAATTCACCCCTCCACTTT.

The J gene is TRBJ2-5, the V gene TRBV2; tentative D call: TRBD1 (5 bases). Trimming took off 4 bases at V and 3 bases at J, with 6 bases between the two ends. CDR1 is SNHLY and CDR2 is FYNNEI in the germline V gene. This CDR3 has 12 amino acids. CDR3 region: CASSGQKETQYF. CDR3 DNA: TGTGCCAGCAGTGGACAGAAAGAGACCCAGTACTTC.

The rearrangement joins TRBV7-9 to TRBJ2-3; TRBD2 aligns across 10 bases. The CDR3 covers 15 residues. Germline CDR1 is SEHNR and CDR2 is FQNEAQ (reference sequence). Trimming at V came to 5 bases and at J to 3 bases, leaving 5 bases not matched to a gene. The CDR3 region has the DNA TGTGCCAGCAGCCAAAGGACTAGCGGTACAGATACGCAGTATTTT. Its protein product is CASSQRTSGTDTQYF.

The gene calls are TRBV10-3 and TRBJ2-2; a possible D gene is TRBD1 (6 bases). Trimming took off 11 bases at V and 7 bases at J, with 23 bases between the two ends. This CDR3 spans 15 amino acids. Germline V gene lookup returns CDR1 ENHRY and CDR2 SYGVKD. The CDR3 DNA follows: TGTGCCTCCGCTCCGAGCCAGGGGCGTATCGGGGAGCTGTTTTTT. It is translated as CASAPSQGRIGELFF.

The chain employs TRBV30 and TRBJ2-7; TRBD1 is a possible D gene (6 bases). Germline CDR1 is GTSNPN and CDR2 is SVGIG (reference sequence). V was trimmed by 2 bases and J by 7 bases, leaving 12 bases between them. CDR3 length: 12 residues. The CDR3 loop reads CAWSRQVWEQYF. CDR3 nucleotides: TGTGCCTGGAGTCGACAGGTATGGGAGCAGTACTTC.

As DNA, the CDR3 is TGTGCCAGCAGCCAGCGGGGGGGCGGTGAGCAGTTCTTC. It encodes CASSQRGGGEQFF. V usage is TRBV2 and J usage is TRBJ2-1; 10 bases line up with TRBD2. The CDR3 consists of 13 residues. The germline V gene encodes CDR1 SNHLY and CDR2 FYNNEI. V trimming: 6 bases; J trimming: 9 bases; junction bases outside the gene matches: 5.

The V and J genes are TRBV20-1 and TRBJ2-5; 7 bases agree with TRBD1. Germline V gene data show CDR1 as DFQATT and CDR2 as SNEGSKA (reference sequence). CDR3 length equals 11 residues. The CDR3 sequence: CSPRGPRNQYF. The DNA of the CDR3 is TGCAGCCCTAGGGGGCCGCGAAACCAGTACTTC.

This chain links TRBV25-1 with TRBJ2-7, with 9 bases aligning to TRBD1. The V gene end was trimmed by 7 bases and the J gene end by 7 bases; junction bases not matched to a gene: 11. This CDR3 has 14 residues. Per germline, CDR1 MGHDK and CDR2 SYGVNS. CDR3 sequence: CASNPTGGMGEQYF. DNA for the CDR3: TGTGCCAGCAATCCGACAGGGGGGATGGGGGAGCAGTACTTC.

The V and J genes are TRBV27 and TRBJ1-5; the D is unclear. Per the germline V gene, CDR1 is MNHEY and CDR2 is SMNVEV (reference sequence). The germline V and J ends were trimmed by 6 bases and 0 bases, with 12 bases remaining between them. The CDR3 extends over 15 amino acids. This chain's CDR3 is CASRALLNSNQPQHF. The CDR3 nucleotides are TGTGCCAGCAGAGCGTTGCTAAATAGCAATCAGCCCCAGCATTTT.

This rearrangement joins TRBV5-1 to TRBJ2-7; no clear D gene. The V gene's germline CDR1 is SGHRS and CDR2 YFSETQ. Trimming took off 3 bases at V and 5 bases at J, with 6 bases between the two ends. This CDR3 is 11 amino acids long. The chain's CDR3 is CASSSFNEQYF. CDR3 sequence (DNA): TGCGCCAGCAGCTCCTTTAACGAGCAGTACTTC.

The chain has TRBV11-2 and TRBJ1-2; D is unresolved. Germline assignment: CDR1 SGHAT and CDR2 FQNNGV. There are 12 residues in the CDR3. Trimming removed 1 base at V and 3 bases at J, with 3 bases between. The CDR3 loop is CASSLAYYGYTF. CDR3 coding DNA: TGTGCCAGCAGCTTAGCCTACTATGGCTACACCTTC.

The chain uses TRBV2 and TRBJ1-4; D is perhaps TRBD1 (6 bases). The CDR3 spans 16 residues. Germline-derived CDR1 and CDR2 are SNHLY and FYNNEI. The V and J ends lost 0 bases and 7 bases respectively, with 15 bases between them. This CDR3 is CASSEAGAWAGEKLFF. The CDR3 DNA follows: TGTGCCAGCAGTGAAGCGGGGGCGTGGGCGGGTGAAAAACTGTTTTTT.

The gene calls are TRBV4-3 and TRBJ1-2; 8 positions agree with TRBD1. Germline V gene sequence: CDR1 LGHNA, CDR2 YSLEER. This CDR3 spans 13 amino acids. Trimming at V came to 4 bases and at J to 7 bases, leaving 5 bases not matched to a gene. The CDR3 here is CASSRVDRAGYTF. CDR3 coding DNA: TGCGCCAGCAGCCGGGTGGACAGGGCTGGCTACACCTTC.

The rearrangement links TRBV5-5 to TRBJ1-1; D is unclear. Germline lookup yields CDR1 SGHKS and CDR2 YYEKEE (reference sequence). Between the trimmed V and J ends, which lost 1 base and 0 bases, there was a span of 10 bases. The CDR3 is 15 residues long. CDR3 amino acids: CASSLLGNLNTEAFF. CDR3 DNA sequence: TGTGCCAGCAGCTTGCTCGGGAACCTGAACACTGAAGCTTTCTTT. Using reference TRBV5-5 and TRBJ1-1 for the parts outside the CDR3, the full variable domain is DAGVTQSPTHLIKTRGQQVTLRCSPISGHKSVSWYQQVLGQGPQFIFQYYEKEERGRGNFPDRFSARQFPNYSSELNVNALLLGDSALYLCASSLLGNLNTEAFFGQGTRLTVV.

The V and J genes are TRBV7-9 and TRBJ2-3; D perhaps matches TRBD1 (5 bases). V was shortened by 6 bases and J by 5 bases, with 15 bases between the two germline ends. This CDR3 region has 14 residues. The germline CDR1 and CDR2 sequences are SEHNR and FQNEAQ (reference sequence). DNA for the CDR3: TGTGCCAGCAGACGAGAGGCAGGGAAAGATACGCAGTATTTT. Its protein is CASRREAGKDTQYF.

The gene calls are TRBV5-1 and TRBJ2-4, with 9 bases matching TRBD1. V dropped 0 bases and J dropped 6; count of bases not matched to a gene: 1. CDR1 and CDR2 (germline): SGHRS, YFSETQ. The CDR3 totals 14 residues. CDR3 in DNA: TGCGCCAGCAGCTTGGAGGGACAGGGAAACATTCAGTACTTC. Translated, it gives CASSLEGQGNIQYF.

The chain couples TRBV4-2 to TRBJ2-3; D unresolved. Per the germline V gene, CDR1 is LGHNA and CDR2 is YNFKEQ. Trimming cost V 7 bases and J 5 bases, with 10 bases left between them. The CDR3 loop spans 12 amino acids. CDR3 nucleotides: TGTGCCAGCACCCTAGGAATAGATACGCAGTATTTT. Protein sequence: CASTLGIDTQYF.

The genes are TRBV27 and TRBJ2-1; D is perhaps TRBD1 (6 bases). The CDR3 runs 13 residues. The germline V and J ends were trimmed by 2 bases and 8 bases, with 10 bases remaining between them. Germline assignment: CDR1 MNHEY and CDR2 SMNVEV (reference sequence). The CDR3, as DNA: TGTGCCAGCAGTTTAAGGGGGTGGGATGAGCAGTTCTTC. It encodes CASSLRGWDEQFF.

The chain combines TRBV6-5 with TRBJ1-2; TRBD1 agrees at 8 bases. The V gene's germline CDR1 is MNHEY and CDR2 SVGAGI. V dropped 7 bases and J dropped 6; count of bases not matched to a gene: 7. This CDR3 contains 13 residues. CDR3 in amino acids: CASKAQGVDGYTF. The CDR3 bases are TGTGCCAGCAAGGCACAGGGGGTCGATGGCTACACCTTC.

The chain carries TRBV5-4 and TRBJ1-6; tentative D call: TRBD1 (5 bases). With 5 bases removed from V and 0 bases from J, the gap between germline ends came to 9 bases. This CDR3 spans 15 amino acids. Germline values: CDR1 SGHNT, CDR2 YYREEE (reference sequence). The CDR3 DNA is TGTGCCAGCAGGGACAAAAGCTCCTATAATTCACCCCTCCACTTT. This translates into CASRDKSSYNSPLHF.

V usage is TRBV7-2 and J usage is TRBJ1-1, with 7 bases matching TRBD1. Germline assignment: CDR1 SGHTA and CDR2 FQGNSA. This CDR3 contains 17 residues. V dropped 5 bases and J dropped 0; count of bases not matched to a gene: 12. The CDR3 region is CASSLPGQRPMNTEAFF. Written as DNA, the CDR3 is TGTGCCAGCAGCCTACCGGGACAGCGCCCCATGAACACTGAAGCTTTCTTT.

This rearrangement joins TRBV19 to TRBJ1-1, with 7 bases lining up with TRBD1. Germline-derived CDR1 and CDR2 are LNHDA and SQIVND (reference sequence). The ends lost 0 bases at V and 9 bases at J; junction bases unmatched: 4. The CDR3 has 13 amino acids. Here the CDR3 reads CASSIDGTAKAFF. CDR3 DNA sequence: TGTGCCAGTAGTATAGATGGGACAGCCAAAGCTTTCTTT. The complete variable domain, with remaining parts taken from reference TRBV19 and TRBJ1-1, reads DGGITQSPKYLFRKEGQNVTLSCEQNLNHDAMYWYRQDPGQGLRLIYYSQIVNDFQKGDIAEGYSVSREKKESFPLTVTSAQKNPTAFYLCASSIDGTAKAFFGQGTRLTVV.

This chain uses TRBV7-9 with TRBJ1-4; the D gene is possibly TRBD1 (5 bases). The CDR3 length is 15 residues. The germline V gene has CDR1 SEHNR and CDR2 FQNEAQ (reference sequence). V was pared by 3 bases and J by 4 bases, with 12 bases between. CDR3 protein: CASSFGTRNNEKLFF. DNA of the CDR3: TGTGCCAGCAGCTTCGGGACTCGGAATAATGAAAAACTGTTTTTT.

This sequence joins TRBV18 and TRBJ2-6; the match to TRBD1 covers 7 bases. The CDR3 totals 17 residues. Germline V CDR1 and CDR2: KGHSH, LQKENI. Trimming cost V 8 bases and J 0 bases; bases outside gene matches: 10. The CDR3 loop is CASMKQGPSSGANVLTF. Written as DNA, the CDR3 is TGTGCCAGCATGAAACAGGGGCCGAGCTCTGGGGCCAACGTCCTGACTTTC.

A note on this clone: Other DNA sequences in this specimen translate into the identical CDR3. V is TRBV29-1 and J is TRBJ1-3, with D possibly matching TRBD1 (6 bases). This CDR3 is 12 amino acids long. Germline V gene lookup returns CDR1 SQVTM and CDR2 ANQGSEA. Trimming shortened V by 3 bases and J by 3 bases, and 6 bases separated the two germline ends. CDR3 DNA sequence: TGCAGCGTTGAGGACAGTGGAAACACCATATATTTT. Translation gives CSVEDSGNTIYF.